This record covers a single T cell receptor (beta chain). The source of the sample is a study of Tregs in tolerant kidney transplant recipients. At the level of the study: Mixed chimerism was transient after nonmyeloablative marrow transplants from related graft donors.

Profiled with immunoSEQ multiplex PCR; TCRdb holds only in-frame clones, not every one. In the table there are about 77,000 clones, more than 95% of which are singletons. Material: CD4+ T cells from blood, obtained before the transplant. The sequence was collected from a human donor who received a combined kidney and bone marrow transplant.

The DNA of the CDR3 is TGTGCCAGCAGTCGGGACAGATCCTACGAGCAGTACTTC. Translated, it gives CASSRDRSYEQYF. V and J are TRBV6-5 and TRBJ2-7; TRBD1 matches 7 bases. Germline CDR1 and CDR2: MNHEY and SVGAGI. CDR3 size: 13 residues. The trim removed 5 bases at V and 1 base at J, leaving 2 bases unmatched.